This T cell receptor beta chain was sequenced for a study of OX40 agonist ivuxolimab in advanced cancers. Study-wide context: People in dose escalation had one of these cancers: hepatocellular carcinoma, melanoma, renal cell or head and neck cancer.

Study-level results: Average numbers of expanded clones were greater in CD8+ T cells than in CD4+. Expansion of clones was among the lowest in partial responders at 0.1-3.0 mg/kg.

Here immunoSEQ multiplex PCR was the method, and the copy in TCRdb shows in-frame clones only, minus some. Altogether about 62,000 clones are present, more than 65% being singletons, with the ten largest covering 11%. The CDR3 spans 16 residues. Deletions cut 1 base from V and 2 bases from J, with 13 bases between. CDR1 SEHNR and CDR2 FQNEAQ come from the germline V gene (reference sequence). Individuals having autoimmune disease history or systemic immunosuppression were not enrolled. Comments on this clone: The antigen is unknown.

The clonotype was recovered from an adult with an advanced solid tumor such as melanoma, head and neck, liver or kidney cancer. The V call is TRBV7-9, the J call TRBJ2-3; no definite D call. This specimen consisted of CD4+ or CD8+ T cells sorted from blood, obtained in a trial of the OX40 agonist ivuxolimab. The CDR3 bases are TGTGCCAGCAGCTTAGGGGAACTCCCACTCACAGATACGCAGTATTTT. It is translated as CASSLGELPLTDTQYF.